This TCR beta chain is drawn from a study of blood T cell repertoires in COVID-19. For the study at large: Acute and convalescent COVID-19 samples came from the United States, Italy and Spain. The cDNA or gDNA used as material had been derived from T cells, B-cell-depleted T cells, or PBMCs.

Per the study methods: Amplification of reference gene primers was used by the study to estimate nucleated cell counts. This table comes from immunoSEQ multiplex PCR, and its TCRdb copy is limited to in-frame clones, with some not included. D and trimming come from the DNA, and the V and J calls and clone size come from that table. Among about 300,000 clones listed, more than 75% were seen once. The CDR3 is 14 residues long. The germline gives CDR1 MNHNY, CDR2 SVGAGI (reference sequence). Germline trimming cut 5 bases from V and 5 bases from J; bases unmatched to any gene: 4. The chain is built from TRBV6-6 and TRBJ1-1; 11 nucleotides match TRBD1. The TCR sequence derives from a man aged 65-85 years with acute or convalescent COVID-19. The sequencing sample was made of peripheral blood. This chain's CDR3 is CASSGTGGTTEAFF. CDR3 coding DNA: TGTGCCAGCAGTGGGACAGGGGGAACGACTGAAGCTTTCTTT.